This T cell receptor (beta chain) was observed in a study of T cells after yellow fever vaccination. Points from the study as a whole: Although the secondary response was weaker, it peaked faster, at day 5 versus 15.

This clonotype was detected only a few times. Its antigen is as yet unknown. Trimming cost V 7 bases and J 7 bases, with 17 bases left between them. The CDR3 contains 13 residues. Germline V lookup: CDR1 DFQATT, CDR2 SNEGSKA (reference sequence). 5'RACE template switching produced TCR cDNA carrying a universal primer site and UMIs. TCRdb independently ran MiXCR on the 5' RACE reads; one entry per CDR3 protein. Among around 260,000 distinct CDR3 sequences listed, around 5.3% were seen once. This clonotype originated in a man younger than 35 who received the YFV17D yellow fever vaccine. V is TRBV20-1 and J is TRBJ2-1; a weak D match, TRBD1 (6 bases). Here the sequenced sample was CD4+ T cells sorted from PBMCs, taken on the day of the yellow fever booster vaccination. The CDR3, as DNA: TGCAGTGAAATAGCTAGGGGGAGAAATGAGCAGTTCTTC. The encoded protein is CSEIARGRNEQFF.